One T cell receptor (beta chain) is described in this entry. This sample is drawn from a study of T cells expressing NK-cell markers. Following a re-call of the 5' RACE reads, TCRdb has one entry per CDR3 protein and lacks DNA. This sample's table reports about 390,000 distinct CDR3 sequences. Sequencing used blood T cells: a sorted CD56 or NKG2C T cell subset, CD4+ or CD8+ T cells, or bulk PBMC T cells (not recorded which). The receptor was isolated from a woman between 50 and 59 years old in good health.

Here the CDR3 reads CASRFGASNTEAFF. V and J are TRBV12-3 or TRBV12-4 and TRBJ1-1; the D call of TRBD1 rests on TCRdb alone, since no DNA is present to check it. CDR3 length equals 14 residues.